A single sample is the source of the 27 T cell receptor beta chains below, sequenced in a study of blood T cell repertoires in COVID-19. Produced via immunoSEQ multiplex PCR; TCRdb's table is partial and in-frame only. Of around 290,000 clones in the sample, more than 80% were seen once. The sequencing input was PBMCs or T cells enriched from blood (not recorded which). Source of these receptors: a woman aged 25 to 39 who had recovered from COVID-19.

This clone was picked up one time. The chain couples TRBV10-2 to TRBJ2-7, with D possibly TRBD2 on 6 matching bases. The CDR3 is 14 residues long. V lost 6 bases and J lost 4, with 16 bases in between. Germline V lookup: CDR1 WSHSY, CDR2 SAAADI. CDR3 protein: CASSQTGGSYEQYF. In DNA, the CDR3 is TGCGCCAGCAGCCAAACTGGGGGGAGTTACGAGCAGTACTTC.

This clone has just one count. The chain has TRBV4-1 and TRBJ1-2; 7 nucleotides align to TRBD1. The J segment lost 5 bases and the V segment lost 0 bases, leaving 6 bases of the junction unmatched. CDR1 MGHRA and CDR2 YSYEKL come from the germline V gene. This CDR3 spans 15 amino acids. The CDR3 reads CASSQDEGAEYGYTF. The CDR3 nucleotides read TGCGCCAGCAGCCAAGATGAGGGGGCCGAATATGGCTACACCTTC.

This clone was counted between two and nine times. This sequence joins TRBV18 and TRBJ2-5, with D possibly TRBD2 on 5 matching bases. Looked up from germline, CDR1 is KGHSH and CDR2 is LQKENI. With 3 bases removed from V and 5 bases from J, the gap between germline ends came to 10 bases. CDR3 length: 13 amino acids. CDR3 amino acids: CASSPASSETQYF. The CDR3 region has the DNA TGTGCCAGCTCACCGGCTAGCAGCGAGACCCAGTACTTC.

The gene calls are TRBV4-1 and TRBJ2-3; TRBD2 agrees at 9 bases. With 5 bases clipped from V and 2 bases from J, the junction kept 8 bases outside the gene matches. The CDR3 runs to 16 residues. CDR1 MGHRA and CDR2 YSYEKL come from the germline V gene. The CDR3 here is CASSEKLAGDTDTQYF. The CDR3 DNA reads TGCGCCAGCAGCGAGAAACTAGCGGGCGACACAGATACGCAGTATTTT.

V usage is TRBV12-3 or TRBV12-4 and J usage is TRBJ1-5, with D unclear. The CDR3 spans 11 residues. V lost 10 bases and J 5 bases, leaving 9 bases between the germline ends. The CDR3 loop is CANASDQPQHF. CDR3 DNA sequence: TGTGCCAACGCCTCGGATCAGCCCCAGCATTTT.

The chain employs TRBV5-1 and TRBJ2-1, with D maybe TRBD2 (6 bases). CDR1 and CDR2 from the germline V gene are SGHRS and YFSETQ. V was clipped by 7 bases and J by 9 bases, with 17 bases between them. This CDR3 is built from 13 residues. CDR3 amino acids: CASGWGVEGEQFF. The CDR3 DNA reads TGCGCCAGCGGTTGGGGGGTCGAGGGTGAGCAGTTCTTC.

The J gene is TRBJ1-4, the V gene TRBV19; TRBD1 matches at 8 bases. CDR3 length equals 15 residues. The germline gives CDR1 LNHDA, CDR2 SQIVND (reference sequence). J was trimmed by 8 bases and V by 5 bases; bases with no gene match: 10. In nucleotides, the CDR3 is TGTGCCAGTAGTCCTCAGGGGGCGGGCTACGAAAAACTGTTTTTT. Amino acids: CASSPQGAGYEKLFF.

CDR3 in amino acids: CATSARQGALAGIYEQFF. CDR3 in DNA: TGTGCCACCAGTGCTAGACAGGGGGCCCTAGCGGGAATATATGAGCAGTTCTTC. V usage is TRBV24-1 and J usage is TRBJ2-1, with D perhaps TRBD1 (10 bases). V was pared by 5 bases and J by 8 bases, with 27 bases between. CDR3 length equals 18 residues. Germline V lookup: CDR1 KGHDR, CDR2 SFDVKD.

CDR3 amino acids: CASSQGTTGGEKTQYF. In DNA, the CDR3 is TGTGCCAGCAGCCAAGGAACTACAGGGGGCGAAAAGACCCAGTACTTC. The V and J genes are TRBV4-2 and TRBJ2-5; 9 nucleotides match TRBD1. CDR3 length: 16 amino acids. The V gene's germline CDR1 is LGHNA and CDR2 YNFKEQ. The trim removed 1 base at V and 6 bases at J, leaving 9 bases unmatched.

The rearrangement links TRBV7-9 to TRBJ2-1; TRBD2 aligns across 11 bases. The CDR3 covers 14 residues. CDR1 and CDR2 from the germline V gene are SEHNR and FQNEAQ (reference sequence). The V and J ends lost 3 bases and 11 bases, in that order; junction bases with no gene match: 6. This CDR3 reads CASSFDTSGSQQFF. CDR3 DNA: TGTGCCAGCAGCTTCGATACTAGCGGGAGCCAGCAGTTCTTC.

The chain recombines TRBV11-2 with TRBJ2-5; 7 nucleotides match TRBD2. Germline values: CDR1 SGHAT, CDR2 FQNNGV. This CDR3 is built from 15 residues. V trimming: 2 bases; J trimming: 3 bases; junction bases outside the gene matches: 6. The CDR3 DNA is TGTGCCAGCAGCTTATTGTCGGGAGGAGAAGAGACCCAGTACTTC. Encoded protein: CASSLLSGGEETQYF.

The chain links TRBV28 to TRBJ1-2; tentatively, D is TRBD1 (5 bases). The CDR3 totals 13 residues. Germline V lookup: CDR1 MDHEN, CDR2 SYDVKM. V lost 2 bases, J lost 8 bases, and 12 bases lay in between. This CDR3 is CASSLGTWGGYTF. The CDR3 region has the DNA TGTGCCAGCAGTTTAGGGACTTGGGGCGGCTACACCTTC.

V usage is TRBV6-5 and J usage is TRBJ1-1; D uncertain. This CDR3 contains 13 residues. V was pared by 6 bases and J by 2 bases, with 10 bases between. Germline CDR1 is MNHEY and CDR2 is SVGAGI. CDR3 in DNA: TGTGCCAGCAGACCCCCGGGAAACACTGAAGCTTTCTTT. It codes for CASRPPGNTEAFF.

The chain couples TRBV14 to TRBJ1-1; unclear D gene. The CDR3 runs to 14 residues. Germline CDR1 reads SGHDN; CDR2 reads FVKESK. The ends were cut back, 5 bases at V and 3 bases at J, with 13 bases in the middle. Here the CDR3 reads CASSSFLTDTEAFF. The CDR3 coding sequence is TGTGCCAGCAGCTCCTTTCTTACGGACACTGAAGCTTTCTTT.

The chain employs TRBV19 and TRBJ2-2, with TRBD2 matching over 10 bases. The CDR3 length is 16 residues. Germline CDR1 LNHDA, CDR2 SQIVND (reference sequence). Trimming took 4 bases from V and 6 from J; bases not matched to a gene: 8. The CDR3 here is CASSTKREGWPGELFF. CDR3 DNA sequence: TGTGCCAGTAGTACTAAGCGGGAGGGTTGGCCCGGGGAGCTGTTTTTT.

The gene calls are TRBV11-2 and TRBJ1-2; D might be TRBD1 (6 bases). This CDR3 has 14 amino acids. The V end was cut by 5 bases, the J end by 2 bases, with 12 bases between. Germline V CDR1 and CDR2: SGHAT, FQNNGV. CDR3 in amino acids: CASSQDSINYGYTF. CDR3 in DNA: TGTGCCAGCAGCCAGGACAGCATAAACTATGGCTACACCTTC.

The chain joins TRBV28 to TRBJ1-2; no definite D call. CDR1 is MDHEN, CDR2 SYDVKM, per germline. The CDR3 runs to 17 residues. The V end lost 6 bases, the J end lost 2 bases, and 22 bases lay between the germline ends. The CDR3 nucleotides are TGTGCCAGCAGCTCCCCTTTTGGTGCGGACTTAAACTATGGCTACACCTTC. It codes for CASSSPFGADLNYGYTF.

The rearrangement uses TRBV2 and TRBJ2-1, with 10 bases identical to TRBD2. CDR1 and CDR2 (germline): SNHLY, FYNNEI. The CDR3 has 16 amino acids. V lost 5 bases to trimming and J lost 4 bases; unmatched junction nucleotides: 8. The CDR3 reads CASSYASGSRYNEQFF. For the CDR3, the DNA is TGTGCCAGCAGTTATGCTAGCGGGAGTAGGTACAATGAGCAGTTCTTC.

In its sample, this clone was seen once. The gene calls are TRBV5-6 and TRBJ2-7; 8 nucleotides agree with TRBD1. V lost 7 bases to trimming and J lost 4 bases; unmatched junction nucleotides: 10. This CDR3 comprises 14 residues. Germline CDR1 is SGHDT and CDR2 is YYEEEE. In nucleotides, the CDR3 is TGTGCCAGCGGGACAGGTCCCGGGGGATACGAGCAGTACTTC. Protein sequence: CASGTGPGGYEQYF.

The V and J genes are TRBV10-3 and TRBJ2-1; 9 bases are a match to TRBD1. The CDR3 runs to 14 residues. J lost 8 bases, V lost 7 bases, and 9 bases had no gene match. Looked up from germline, CDR1 is ENHRY and CDR2 is SYGVKD. The CDR3 loop is CAINKGTGRHEQFF. In nucleotides, the CDR3 is TGTGCCATCAACAAGGGGACAGGGCGACATGAGCAGTTCTTC.

The chain combines TRBV5-6 with TRBJ2-1; weak D call: TRBD2 (5 bases). Trimming removed 0 bases from V and 1 base from J, with 8 bases in between. The CDR3 extends over 15 amino acids. The germline gives CDR1 SGHDT, CDR2 YYEEEE. The DNA for the CDR3 is TGTGCCAGCAGCTTGGCCTCGGGATCCTACAATGAGCAGTTCTTC. This encodes CASSLASGSYNEQFF.

This clone was counted a few times. This chain joins TRBV28 and TRBJ1-2; 9 positions match TRBD1. CDR1 and CDR2 from the germline V gene are MDHEN and SYDVKM. V shed 5 bases and J 8 bases; nucleotides not matched to a gene: 6. This CDR3 region has 13 residues. This CDR3 is CASSVQGARGYTF. The CDR3 coding sequence is TGTGCCAGCAGTGTACAGGGGGCGCGAGGCTACACCTTC.

The chain is built from TRBV6-2 or TRBV6-3 and TRBJ2-3, with TRBD2 as a possible D gene (6 bases). Germline values: CDR1 MNHEY, CDR2 SVGEGT. CDR3 length equals 15 residues. Between the trimmed V and J ends, which lost 2 bases and 3 bases, there was a span of 12 bases. The CDR3 is CASSYTGVPTDTQYF. In DNA form, the CDR3 reads TGTGCCAGCAGTTACACGGGAGTTCCGACAGATACGCAGTATTTT.

The chain links TRBV28 to TRBJ2-3, with 7 nucleotides matching TRBD1. The CDR3 length is 18 residues. The J segment lost 4 bases and the V segment lost 6 bases, leaving 19 bases of the junction unmatched. Germline CDR1 MDHEN, CDR2 SYDVKM. The CDR3 loop reads CASSRRKTGDGGADTQYF. The CDR3 DNA follows: TGTGCCAGCAGCAGACGGAAAACAGGGGATGGTGGAGCAGATACGCAGTATTTT.

The rearrangement joins TRBV9 to TRBJ2-1, with TRBD2 matching 11 bases. Germline V CDR1 and CDR2: SGDLS, YYNGEE. The junction had 4 bases not matched to a gene; V was cut back by 0 bases and J by 8 bases. There are 15 residues in the CDR3. CDR3 protein: CASSVGTSGSDEQFF. CDR3 nucleotide sequence: TGTGCCAGCAGCGTAGGTACTAGCGGGAGCGATGAGCAGTTCTTC.

The chain couples TRBV27 to TRBJ1-2; tentatively, D is TRBD1 (5 bases). Trimming pared 3 bases from V and 2 bases from J, leaving 7 bases between. Looked up from germline, CDR1 is MNHEY and CDR2 is SMNVEV (reference sequence). The CDR3 runs to 13 residues. The CDR3 region has the DNA TGTGCCAGCAGTTTGACAGTCAACTATGGCTACACCTTC. It codes for CASSLTVNYGYTF.

The chain has TRBV5-1 and TRBJ2-1; 8 bases agree with TRBD2. V trimming: 5 bases; J trimming: 7 bases; junction bases outside the gene matches: 8. CDR3 length equals 14 residues. In germline, CDR1 is SGHRS, CDR2 YFSETQ. CDR3 nucleotides: TGCGCCAGCAGTCAAGCGGGAGAGGCGAATGAGCAGTTCTTC. Translated: CASSQAGEANEQFF.